The 27 T cell receptor beta chains listed next were all sequenced from one sample in a study of cytomegalovirus exposure and HLA in healthy donors. Assay: immunoSEQ multiplex PCR; the TCRdb copy retains only in-frame clones and omits some. The sample records about 56,000 clones, approximately 94% being singletons. The sample comprised PBMCs. The receptors were sampled from a man aged 18 to 30 in good health and CMV-seronegative.

The V call is TRBV6-5, the J call TRBJ2-7; the match to TRBD1 covers 9 bases. This CDR3 spans 15 amino acids. J gave up 1 base and V 6 bases, and 7 bases lay outside the gene matches. Germline lookup yields CDR1 MNHEY and CDR2 SVGAGI. The DNA for the CDR3 is TGTGCCAGCAGCCCCGGGACAGGGTTTTCCTACGAGCAGTACTTC. Translation gives CASSPGTGFSYEQYF.

V and J are TRBV6-1 and TRBJ2-3; TRBD2 matches at 8 bases. The CDR3 is 16 residues long. Unmatched junction bases numbered 3, after V lost 0 bases and J lost 1 base. Germline CDR1 is MNHNS and CDR2 is SASEGT. The CDR3 bases are TGTGCCAGCAGTGAAGCGCAACTAGCGGGCACAGATACGCAGTATTTT. Its protein product is CASSEAQLAGTDTQYF.

The CDR3 sequence is CASSQGEHGLAATPSSYNEQFF. DNA for the CDR3: TGCGCCAGCAGCCAAGGGGAACATGGACTAGCGGCAACCCCGAGCTCCTACAATGAGCAGTTCTTC. V and J are TRBV4-3 and TRBJ2-1; TRBD2 matches 10 bases. This CDR3 contains 22 residues. Trimming cost V 1 base and J 0 bases; bases outside gene matches: 18. Germline CDR1 reads LGHNA; CDR2 reads YSLEER.

V gene TRBV9 combines with J gene TRBJ2-1; maybe TRBD2 (6 bases). Trimming left V 0 bases short and J 0 bases short, with 13 bases between. Germline CDR1 reads SGDLS; CDR2 reads YYNGEE. This CDR3 is 17 amino acids long. In DNA, the CDR3 is TGTGCCAGCAGCGTAGGTGGGGGGTACAGCTCCTACAATGAGCAGTTCTTC. This gives the protein CASSVGGGYSSYNEQFF. The entire variable domain, with the rest obtained from reference TRBV9 and TRBJ2-1, is as follows: DSGVTQTPKHLITATGQRVTLRCSPRSGDLSVYWYQQSLDQGLQFLIQYYNGEERAKGNILERFSAQQFPDLHSELNLSSLELGDSALYFCASSVGGGYSSYNEQFFGPGTRLTVL.

DNA of the CDR3: TGTGCCAGCAGTTTCGGGGGGGCGAATCAGCCCCAGCATTTT. Translation gives CASSFGGANQPQHF. The rearrangement links TRBV27 to TRBJ1-5, with a tentative D call TRBD1 (6 bases). This CDR3 is built from 14 residues. V lost 3 bases and J 4 bases, leaving 10 bases between the germline ends. Germline-derived CDR1 and CDR2 are MNHEY and SMNVEV (reference sequence).

This rearrangement joins TRBV5-8 to TRBJ2-1; 13 nucleotides line up with TRBD2. The CDR3 spans 15 residues. Trimming took 5 bases from V and 8 from J; bases not matched to a gene: 7. Germline V lookup: CDR1 SGHTS, CDR2 YDEGEE. CDR3 protein: CASRDGTSGIDEQFF. The CDR3 nucleotides read TGTGCCAGCAGAGATGGGACTAGCGGGATCGATGAGCAGTTCTTC.

The J gene is TRBJ2-1, the V gene TRBV18, with 7 positions matching TRBD2. The germline CDR1 and CDR2 sequences are KGHSH and LQKENI. This CDR3 spans 15 amino acids. The junction had 2 bases not matched to a gene; V was cut back by 2 bases and J by 1 base. CDR3 bases: TGTGCCAGCTCACCAGCAGCGGGGTCCTACAATGAGCAGTTCTTC. Protein sequence: CASSPAAGSYNEQFF. Supplemented by reference TRBV18 and TRBJ2-1, the full variable domain reads NAGVMQNPRHLVRRRGQEARLRCSPMKGHSHVYWYRQLPEEGLKFMVYLQKENIIDESGMPKERFSAEFPKEGPSILRIQQVVRGDSAAYFCASSPAAGSYNEQFFGPGTRLTVL.

This clone was seen a handful of times. The V call is TRBV29-1, the J call TRBJ1-5; D may be TRBD1 (6 bases). Deletions cut 6 bases from V and 6 bases from J, with 18 bases between. The V gene's germline CDR1 is SQVTM and CDR2 ANQGSEA. CDR3 size: 14 residues. DNA for the CDR3: TGCAGCGTCCTAGGGGGGGGAGACAGTCAGCCCCAGCATTTT. Amino acid sequence: CSVLGGGDSQPQHF.

V is TRBV6-6 and J is TRBJ1-1; weak D call: TRBD1 (5 bases). Germline-derived CDR1 and CDR2 are MNHNY and SVGAGI (reference sequence). This CDR3 has 15 amino acids. V lost 2 bases and J 0 bases, leaving 10 bases between the germline ends. The CDR3 region has the DNA TGTGCCAGCAGTTACCTCGACAGATTGAACACTGAAGCTTTCTTT. This codes for CASSYLDRLNTEAFF.

A few counts support this clone. The rearrangement uses TRBV2 and TRBJ2-5; D perhaps matches TRBD1 (5 bases). V gave up 6 bases and J gave up 4 bases, with 12 bases separating them. Germline CDR1 is SNHLY and CDR2 is FYNNEI. This CDR3 is built from 13 residues. DNA of the CDR3: TGTGCCAGCAGCCAGGGAAGGGTAGAGACCCAGTACTTC. Its translation: CASSQGRVETQYF.

V is TRBV5-1 and J is TRBJ1-2, with D hard to call. The germline V gene has CDR1 SGHRS and CDR2 YFSETQ. The CDR3 sequence is 13 residues long. Trimming removed 5 bases at V and 3 bases at J, with 11 bases between. This CDR3 is CASSFGEDYGYTF. The CDR3 DNA reads TGCGCCAGCAGTTTCGGAGAGGACTATGGCTACACCTTC.

The rearrangement links TRBV6-5 to TRBJ1-2, with 7 nucleotides matching TRBD1. The trim removed 4 bases at V and 3 bases at J, leaving 8 bases unmatched. Germline CDR1 is MNHEY and CDR2 is SVGAGI. This CDR3 region has 15 residues. CDR3 nucleotides: TGTGCCAGCAGTTCCCAGGGGGGAGTCCACTATGGCTACACCTTC. Translation: CASSSQGGVHYGYTF.

V and J are TRBV7-2 and TRBJ1-1; 8 nucleotides line up with TRBD1. V dropped 5 bases and J dropped 4; count of bases not matched to a gene: 9. Germline CDR1 and CDR2: SGHTA and FQGNSA. This CDR3 is 15 amino acids long. The CDR3 bases are TGTGCCAGCAGCGCCAATACAGGGGGTCCCACTGAAGCTTTCTTT. As protein: CASSANTGGPTEAFF.

The chain combines TRBV7-9 with TRBJ1-1, with a weak D call TRBD1 (5 bases). This CDR3 spans 13 amino acids. Looked up from germline, CDR1 is SEHNR and CDR2 is FQNEAQ (reference sequence). Trimming took 6 bases from V and 4 from J, leaving 12 bases between them. The CDR3 nucleotides are TGTGCCAGCAGTTCTCAGGGTGGCACTGAAGCTTTCTTT. This codes for CASSSQGGTEAFF. The full variable domain, rest sourced from reference TRBV7-9 and TRBJ1-1, is DTGVSQNPRHKITKRGQNVTFRCDPISEHNRLYWYRQTLGQGPEFLTYFQNEAQLEKSRLLSDRFSAERPKGSFSTLEIQRTEQGDSAMYLCASSSQGGTEAFFGQGTRLTVV.

The V and J genes are TRBV6-6 and TRBJ1-5; D gene uncertain. V was clipped by 2 bases and J by 4 bases, with 6 bases between them. In germline, CDR1 is MNHNY, CDR2 SVGAGI (reference sequence). The CDR3 extends over 13 amino acids. In DNA, the CDR3 is TGTGCCAGCAGTTACCCGGGGAATCAGCCCCAGCATTTT. Encoded protein: CASSYPGNQPQHF.

The chain uses TRBV10-2 and TRBJ2-3; the match to TRBD2 covers 10 bases. Germline V gene data show CDR1 as WSHSY and CDR2 as SAAADI. Trimming took 2 bases from V and 4 from J; bases not matched to a gene: 6. The CDR3 sequence is 16 residues long. Written as DNA, the CDR3 is TGCGCCAGCAGTGAGACTAGCGGGATTGGAGCAGATACGCAGTATTTT. Amino acid sequence: CASSETSGIGADTQYF.

The CDR3 region is CASSIAHSGHTIQETQYF. CDR3 in DNA: TGTGCCAGTAGTATAGCTCATTCGGGACATACTATACAAGAGACCCAGTACTTC. This chain links TRBV19 with TRBJ2-5; the D gene is possibly TRBD1 (6 bases). The CDR3 runs 18 residues. Germline CDR1 and CDR2: LNHDA and SQIVND (reference sequence). V lost 1 base and J lost 2, with 20 bases in between. Full variable domain (missing parts from reference TRBV19 and TRBJ2-5): DGGITQSPKYLFRKEGQNVTLSCEQNLNHDAMYWYRQDPGQGLRLIYYSQIVNDFQKGDIAEGYSVSREKKESFPLTVTSAQKNPTAFYLCASSIAHSGHTIQETQYFGPGTRLLVL.

The chain links TRBV6-5 to TRBJ1-1; D uncertain. CDR3 length equals 15 residues. V was pared by 2 bases and J by 4 bases, with 14 bases between. From germline, CDR1 is MNHEY and CDR2 SVGAGI. The CDR3 bases are TGTGCCAGCAGTTACGCCCCTGATAGGAGCACTGAAGCTTTCTTT. Translated, it gives CASSYAPDRSTEAFF.

The chain joins TRBV5-4 to TRBJ1-2, with TRBD1 matching over 7 bases. CDR1 SGHNT and CDR2 YYREEE come from the germline V gene (reference sequence). The CDR3 totals 14 residues. V shed 2 bases, J shed 0 bases, and the junction held 1 base outside the gene matches. The CDR3 sequence is CASSFQGANYGYTF. In nucleotides, the CDR3 is TGTGCCAGCAGCTTTCAGGGGGCTAACTATGGCTACACCTTC.

This clone showed up just once. V is TRBV29-1 and J is TRBJ2-5; D ambiguous. The CDR3 spans 13 residues. The germline V gene encodes CDR1 SQVTM and CDR2 ANQGSEA. Trimming pared 3 bases from V and 1 base from J, leaving 9 bases between. CDR3 in DNA: TGCAGCGTTGAGGTTACAGCCCAAGAGACCCAGTACTTC. Protein product: CSVEVTAQETQYF.

This chain connects TRBV25-1 to TRBJ1-5; D is possibly TRBD1 (6 bases). The CDR3 has 13 residues. V was shortened by 2 bases and J by 6 bases, with 8 bases between the two germline ends. Germline V gives CDR1 MGHDK, CDR2 SYGVNS. The CDR3 DNA is TGTGCCAGCAGTGAACGGGGGGCTCAGCCCCAGCATTTT. Translating it yields CASSERGAQPQHF.

The J gene is TRBJ2-2, the V gene TRBV7-6; 13 bases agree with TRBD2. CDR1 and CDR2 from the germline V gene are SGHVS and FNYEAQ. The CDR3 runs 15 residues. V lost 5 bases and J lost 6; bases outside the gene matches: 3. The CDR3 region has the DNA TGTGCCAGCAGCGCAACTAGCGGGAGGGCCGGGGAGCTGTTTTTT. Encoded protein: CASSATSGRAGELFF.

This chain uses TRBV7-8 with TRBJ2-3; D possibly corresponds to TRBD2 (6 bases). V was cut by 6 bases and J by 5 bases, with 12 bases left in between. The CDR3 extends over 13 amino acids. Germline V lookup: CDR1 SGHVS, CDR2 FQNEAQ. The CDR3 DNA reads TGTGCCAGCAGACCTTGGAGGGAAGATACGCAGTATTTT. Residues: CASRPWREDTQYF.

CDR3 sequence reads: CSTTRRGRKETQYF. For the CDR3, the DNA is TGCAGCACTACACGAAGGGGCAGGAAGGAGACCCAGTACTTC. The V and J genes are TRBV29-1 and TRBJ2-5, with D possibly TRBD1 on 5 matching bases. CDR1 is SQVTM, CDR2 ANQGSEA, per germline. Trimming removed 8 bases at V and 5 bases at J, with 21 bases between. This CDR3 has 14 amino acids.

The rearrangement joins TRBV9 to TRBJ2-3, with 8 nucleotides matching TRBD2. This CDR3 has 16 amino acids. From germline, CDR1 is SGDLS and CDR2 YYNGEE. With 1 base clipped from V and 7 bases from J, the junction kept 11 bases outside the gene matches. This CDR3 reads CASSVLRAGEGNTQYF. The CDR3 coding sequence is TGTGCCAGCAGCGTATTGAGAGCGGGAGAAGGAAATACGCAGTATTTT.

V gene TRBV11-2 combines with J gene TRBJ2-1, with D possibly matching TRBD2 (5 bases). The V and J ends lost 3 bases and 3 bases respectively, with 9 bases between them. The CDR3 is made up of 14 amino acids. Germline V gives CDR1 SGHAT, CDR2 FQNNGV. CDR3 DNA: TGTGCCAGCAGCTTGCCAAGCGGCTACAATGAGCAGTTCTTC. Protein sequence: CASSLPSGYNEQFF.

The J gene is TRBJ2-7, the V gene TRBV27; TRBD2 agrees at 7 bases. The CDR3 runs 13 residues. Germline V gene lookup returns CDR1 MNHEY and CDR2 SMNVEV (reference sequence). V shed 6 bases, J shed 10 bases, and the junction held 12 bases outside the gene matches. The CDR3, as DNA: TGTGCCAGCAGCTGGGGACTACCGGGTATCCAGTACTTC. Translated: CASSWGLPGIQYF.